The sequence of this TCR beta chain was determined in a study of blood T cell repertoires in COVID-19 (dated by TCRdb to the early 2020s). Study-wide context: Samples covering the acute and convalescent phases of COVID-19 were provided by collaborators in the United States, Italy and Spain. Where HLA class I and class II types were available, the types were taken from metadata supplied by the sample provider, not from assay-based typing. The repertoires were released in a freely available public database meant as a resource for research on the immune response to SARS-CoV-2. Sample metadata almost always included a de-identified subject ID, COVID-19 status, age in years and sex. The prospective study material was composed of cDNA or gDNA derived from T cells, B-cell-depleted T cells, or PBMCs. Subjects who had been exposed to COVID-19, were actively infected with it, or had recovered from it provided the deeply sampled blood TCRbeta repertoires that made up the dataset. Samples came from the ongoing ImmuneRACE study (first 160 participants) plus 1,254 subjects from 6 global collaborators. The research as a whole found: Clinical and demographic metadata were provided uncurated, with the amount varying by source and participant.

In the germline V gene (reference sequence), CDR1 corresponds to LNHDA and CDR2 to SQIVND. Measured from the cysteine to the phenylalanine, the CDR3 is 13 residues long. The only DNA kept is the CDR3, 39 bases in frame from the first base. At the junction V is shortened by 1 base and J by 6 bases; bases outside the gene matches: 2. Of note for this clone: The specificity of this receptor is unknown. It has no much larger one-base neighbor in the sample; base qualities were not kept.

Collaborating institutions collected whole blood in K2EDTA tubes following their own protocols. For TCRbeta analysis, collaborator samples were shipped as frozen whole blood, as isolated PBMCs, or as DNA extracted from either sample type. TCRbeta CDR3 regions were amplified from genomic DNA by means of the immunoSEQ Assay, a bias-controlled multiplex PCR. The published analysis was carried out like this. The number of nucleated cells in each sample was estimated from the amplification of reference gene primers within the assay. Sequence reads were collapsed and filtered to measure the absolute abundance of every unique TCRbeta CDR3 rearrangement. For each sample, productive Simpson clonality was calculated as the square root of Simpson's diversity index over productive rearrangements. TCRdb took over this immuneACCESS table, retaining in-frame rearrangements with V and J assigned. Such tables are incomplete; in checked studies, under half of the missing clones stem from an unresolved V gene, and the remainder is unexplained. V and J calls and clone size are those listed in that table; D and trimming were worked out from the DNA. The sample profile shows about 120,000 clones; 65% to 85% of them were found once. The biggest ten clones account for about 4.2% of the sample.

The chain is made from TRBV19 and TRBJ1-2, with 7 bases in between that match TRBD1. The TCR sequence derives from a woman between 65 and 79 years old with acute or convalescent COVID-19. Sequencing was carried out using peripheral blood. CDR3 region: CASSIAQGNGYTF. The nucleotide sequence is given as TGTGCCAGTAGTATAGCACAGGGGAATGGCTACACCTTC.